This TCR beta chain was documented in a study of PD-1 blockade in classical Hodgkin lymphoma. The method was immunoSEQ multiplex PCR; TCRdb's version includes in-frame clones alone and lacks a portion of them. The data show 100,000 or so clones, approximately 90% seen once. V was cut by 4 bases and J by 4 bases, with 6 bases left in between. The germline CDR1 and CDR2 sequences are SGHVS and FNYEAQ. The CDR3 sequence is 12 residues long. Each patient relapsed following autologous stem cell transplantation, and prior brentuximab vedotin exposure differed. Patients reached a best response of complete response, partial response or progressive disease. General study points: Reported baseline diversity: healthy donors highest, relapsed/refractory patients lowest. Prior to therapy, complete responders displayed diversity much like that of newly diagnosed patients. What caused the repertoire differences, perhaps disease activity or prior therapy, remains undefined.

A word on this clone: The antigen is unknown.

This receptor was identified in a human donor with classical Hodgkin lymphoma. V is TRBV7-6 and J is TRBJ2-3; D unresolved. Sequencing was performed on peripheral blood mononuclear cells (PBMCs), taken before the second cycle of nivolumab. The CDR3 DNA reads as TGTGCCAGCAGCTCCTCCGCAGATACGCAGTATTTT. Translating it yields CASSSSADTQYF.